These 11 T cell receptor beta chains were all obtained from the same sample, sequenced in a study of T cell responses to AZD1222 COVID-19 vaccine. The assay was immunoSEQ multiplex PCR, and TCRdb's table has in-frame clones only and misses some. The table shows tens of thousands of clones, with around nine tenths occurring only once. Source: peripheral blood, taken 28 days after the second AZD1222 dose. The receptors come from an adult who received the AZD1222 COVID-19 vaccine.

The gene calls are TRBV3-1 (or the pseudogene TRBV3-2) and TRBJ2-3; the D is unclear. Trimming left V 4 bases short and J 4 bases short, with 12 bases between. This CDR3 comprises 14 residues. Germline CDR1 and CDR2: LGHDT and YNNKEL (reference sequence). CDR3 in amino acids: CASSPSYSADTQYF. In DNA form, the CDR3 reads TGTGCCAGCAGCCCTTCTTACTCGGCAGATACGCAGTATTTT.

The rearrangement links TRBV3-1 (or the pseudogene TRBV3-2) to TRBJ1-1; D is ambiguous. Germline assignment: CDR1 LGHDT and CDR2 YNNKEL (reference sequence). The CDR3 is made up of 14 amino acids. Trimming pared 4 bases from V and 3 bases from J, leaving 12 bases between. This chain's CDR3 is CASSPARRDTEAFF. The CDR3 nucleotides are TGTGCCAGCAGCCCTGCTAGGCGGGACACTGAAGCTTTCTTT.

The chain couples TRBV7-2 to TRBJ1-1; TRBD1 matches 7 bases. This CDR3 region has 14 residues. V trimming: 2 bases; J trimming: 5 bases; junction bases outside the gene matches: 5. Germline assignment: CDR1 SGHTA and CDR2 FQGNSA. The CDR3 loop is CASSLRGPGTEAFF. The DNA for the CDR3 is TGTGCCAGCAGCTTAAGGGGGCCAGGTACTGAAGCTTTCTTT.

The CDR3 DNA is TGTGCCACCAGCAGAGAGGTGCCTGAAAAACTGTTTTTT. Residues: CATSREVPEKLFF. V is TRBV15 and J is TRBJ1-4; no clear D gene. The CDR3 sequence is 13 residues long. Germline V CDR1 and CDR2: LNHNV, YYDKDF (reference sequence). Trimming took 0 bases from V and 7 from J, leaving 6 bases between them.

The chain links TRBV28 to TRBJ2-2, with 8 bases aligning to TRBD1. V trimming: 2 bases; J trimming: 4 bases; junction bases outside the gene matches: 3. The CDR3 has 15 residues. Germline CDR1 reads MDHEN; CDR2 reads SYDVKM. The CDR3 here is CASSLNTGGTGELFF. CDR3 sequence (DNA): TGTGCCAGCAGTTTAAATACAGGGGGCACCGGGGAGCTGTTTTTT.

This clone was found once. The V and J genes are TRBV5-4 and TRBJ2-4; D is unresolved. CDR1 and CDR2 from the germline V gene are SGHNT and YYREEE (reference sequence). The CDR3 is made up of 15 amino acids. V lost 3 bases and J 0 bases, leaving 10 bases between the germline ends. As DNA, the CDR3 is TGTGCCAGCAGCTCATATCGTTTAGCCAAAAACATTCAGTACTTC. Its protein product is CASSSYRLAKNIQYF.

This sequence joins TRBV7-9 and TRBJ2-5; D unclear. CDR1 is SEHNR and CDR2 is FQNEAQ in the germline V gene (reference sequence). V lost 1 base and J 1 base, leaving 7 bases between the germline ends. The CDR3 runs 14 residues. CDR3 bases: TGTGCCAGCAGCTTAGGAATGGTCCAAGAGACCCAGTACTTC. This codes for CASSLGMVQETQYF.

The chain uses TRBV6-6 and TRBJ1-5; tentatively, D is TRBD1 (6 bases). V was clipped by 2 bases and J by 0 bases, with 8 bases between them. The germline V gene encodes CDR1 MNHNY and CDR2 SVGAGI (reference sequence). The CDR3 totals 15 residues. The CDR3 DNA reads TGTGCCAGCAGTTACCGGGGGGCTAGCAATCAGCCCCAGCATTTT. Translated, it gives CASSYRGASNQPQHF.

The chain joins TRBV28 to TRBJ1-4; no reliable D call. Trimming left V 5 bases short and J 11 bases short, with 15 bases between. The V gene's germline CDR1 is MDHEN and CDR2 SYDVKM. The CDR3 spans 13 residues. CDR3 amino acids: CASSDSTPEKLFF. Here the CDR3 DNA reads TGTGCCAGCAGTGACTCGACCCCTGAGAAACTGTTTTTT.

This clone was counted ten times or more. V gene TRBV27 combines with J gene TRBJ1-1, with 7 bases identical to TRBD1. V lost 6 bases, J lost 3 bases, and 13 bases stayed unmatched. The germline V gene has CDR1 MNHEY and CDR2 SMNVEV (reference sequence). This CDR3 is built from 16 residues. The CDR3 coding sequence is TGTGCCAGCAGCCCAACACAGGGGAAGGATTACACTGAAGCTTTCTTT. Translation gives CASSPTQGKDYTEAFF.

In nucleotides, the CDR3 is TGTGCCAGCATGGGAAGGACAGGGTTTGGCTACACCTTC. Translation: CASMGRTGFGYTF. The rearrangement uses TRBV11-2 and TRBJ1-2, with TRBD1 matching over 8 bases. The V segment lost 7 bases and the J segment 7 bases; nucleotides outside the gene matches: 8. CDR1 and CDR2 (germline): SGHAT, FQNNGV. CDR3 length: 13 residues.